The rows below give T cell receptor beta chains drawn from one sample of a study of blood T cell repertoires in COVID-19. The data were produced by immunoSEQ multiplex PCR, yet TCRdb's version contains in-frame clones alone and is incomplete. The sample records 200,000 to 250,000 clones, 80% to 90% being singletons. The sample comprised peripheral blood. The receptors come from a man aged 25-45 years with active or convalescent COVID-19. The conserved cysteine and the conserved F or W are not part of the CDR3 here.

>TRBV29-1
SVEVQGNTEAF
>TRBV5-1
ASSSYAGQSYEQY
>TRBV7-9
ASSPFTDTGELF
>TRBV18
ASSPPSNQPQH
>TRBV10-3
ATGTGDNSPLH
>TRBV4-2
ASSQDSGMGSYEQY
>TRBV5-4
ASSLGQGAYEQY
>TRBV19
ASQTSGGTGANVLT
>TRBV5-4
ASSLDFPTEAF
>TRBV19
ASSIPGRGLGELF
>TRBV4-1
ASSSTGQDSPLH
>TRBV2
ASSRRGSSYEQY
>TRBV9
ASSVGSGRKETQY
>TRBV28
ASSLLNTEAF
>TRBV6-4
ASSDWTGLFPSGANVLT
>TRBV11-3
ASSLDQFSPLH
>TRBV5-6
ASAGGKETQY
>TRBV11-2
ASSFGGLNTEAF
>TRBV2
ASSEEGWTTQAF
>TRBV5-1
ASSQTGLADTQY
>TRBV7-9
ASSLEADSPLH
>TRBV28
ASRPRLRGSEQY
>TRBV12-3/TRBV12-4
ASTPTENSPLH
>TRBV24-1
ATRGGGIANTEAF